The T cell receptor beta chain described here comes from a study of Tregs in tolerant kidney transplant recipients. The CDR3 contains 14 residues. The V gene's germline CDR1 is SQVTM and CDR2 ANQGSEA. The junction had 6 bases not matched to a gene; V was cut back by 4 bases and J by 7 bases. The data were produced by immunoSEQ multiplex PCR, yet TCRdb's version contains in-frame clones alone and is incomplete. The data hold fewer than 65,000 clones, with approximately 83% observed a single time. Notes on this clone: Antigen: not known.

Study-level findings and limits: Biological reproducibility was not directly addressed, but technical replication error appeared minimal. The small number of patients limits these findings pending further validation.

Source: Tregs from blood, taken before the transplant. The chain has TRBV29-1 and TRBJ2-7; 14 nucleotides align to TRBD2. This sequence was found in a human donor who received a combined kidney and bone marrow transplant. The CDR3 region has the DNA TGCAGCGTTGGACTAGCGGGGGGGCTATTGGAGCAGTACTTC. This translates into CSVGLAGGLLEQYF.